One T cell receptor beta chain is described in this entry. The data were produced by immunoSEQ multiplex PCR, yet TCRdb's version contains in-frame clones alone and is incomplete. The sample includes more than 100,000 clones, roughly 84% of them seen just once. This entry comes from a study of blood T cell repertoires in COVID-19. The sequence came from a woman aged 30 to 39 who had recovered from COVID-19. The specimen was peripheral blood.

CDR3 loop: CASSPGTVIDSNQPQHF. The CDR3 coding sequence is TGTGCCAGCTCCCCCGGGACAGTGATAGATAGCAATCAGCCCCAGCATTTT. This chain joins TRBV18 and TRBJ1-5, with TRBD1 matching 7 bases. This CDR3 region has 17 residues. Trimming cost V 6 bases and J 0 bases; bases outside gene matches: 11. Germline values: CDR1 KGHSH, CDR2 LQKENI. Full variable domain (remainder filled in from reference TRBV18 and TRBJ1-5): NAGVMQNPRHLVRRRGQEARLRCSPMKGHSHVYWYRQLPEEGLKFMVYLQKENIIDESGMPKERFSAEFPKEGPSILRIQQVVRGDSAAYFCASSPGTVIDSNQPQHFGDGTRLSIL.